Included here is one T cell receptor (beta chain) sequence, with context. This clone was recorded many times. This clone's antigen is unknown. The read stops 3 residues short of the end of the CDR3; the missing end is completed from the germline J gene. The data originate from a study of T cell clonality in common variable immunodeficiency (dated by TCRdb to 2015 to 2017). V is trimmed back by 6 bases and J by 3 bases, and the junction contains 7 bases that no gene match accounts for. As encoded in the germline V gene (reference sequence), CDR1 is DFQATT while CDR2 is SNEGSKA. The CDR3, cysteine through phenylalanine, is 13 amino acids long. Sequencing covers 30 bases of the CDR3, shown here with the frame starting at base 1. Both CVID patients and healthy controls were predominantly of Caucasian heritage. From each donor, about 5 to 8.5 ml of heparinized peripheral whole blood was collected. Genomic DNA from adults with common variable immune deficiency (CVID) and from healthy adult controls was used for sequencing of TCRbeta CDR3 repertoires. There were around 22 healthy adult volunteers in the control group (around twelve female and around 10 male), ranging in age from roughly 20 to 70 years, with a mean age of about 32. Diluted blood was subjected to density centrifugation over Hypaque 1077 or Ficoll-Paque for isolation of peripheral blood mononuclear cells. Unsorted mononuclear cells served as the source of genomic DNA, which was extracted either by Qiagen column purification or by a centrifugation-based method.

Broad study findings and their caveats: Fewer TCRbeta clones were shared among CVID subjects than among healthy controls (p < 0.0001). Correlations between repertoire features and clinical complications were limited by patient heterogeneity within the CVID cohort. Even though DNA input was equal, the average per sample came to about 74,000 unique sequences for controls compared with 25,000 to 40,000 for CVID samples. According to the authors, finding the cause of the higher clonality in CVID would require sequencing the repertoires of T cell subpopulations. CVID TCRbeta sequences were reported to have fewer deletions and N-nucleotide insertions and to lack highly modified clones with 13 or more V deletions. TCRbeta clonality was higher in CVID subjects than in healthy controls (t-test p = 0.018), and the increase was most characteristic of about a third of subjects.

For sequencing, equivalent amounts of genomic DNA were input from CVID and control samples. For every sample, a 60 bp segment covering the rearranged TCRbeta CDR3 region was amplified and then sequenced. The immunoSEQ assay, a bias-corrected multiplex PCR combined with high-throughput sequencing, was used for TCRbeta amplification. As for the original processing: Each unique nucleotide sequence was treated as a clone and annotated with V, D and J genes, copy number and frequency. Sequences were labeled productive if in frame, and non-productive if out of frame or containing stop codons. As previously described, clonality was calculated on the basis of Shannon's entropy. The predicted amino acid sequences of productive clones were used to derive the mean CDR3 Kyte-Doolittle hydropathy. The R hclust function was used to hierarchically cluster scaled V gene usage with Manhattan distance and complete linkage. To assess clone sharing by CDR3 amino acid sequence, 12 repertoires per group were resampled over 100 rounds. The repertoires were searched for approximately 70 published EBV-specific TCRbeta sequences and 200 to 300 published CMV-specific TCRbeta sequences. After two CVID samples that produced fewer than 10,000 sequences were dropped from the analysis, 42 CVID repertoires remained. TCRdb took this table from immuneACCESS and kept in-frame rearrangements with V and J called. Such tables lack part of the clones; where checked against another copy, unresolved V genes explain under half of the gap, and the rest is unexplained. V, J and clone size are taken as reported in that table, and D and trimming were inferred from the DNA itself. Listed for this sample are tens of thousands of clones, none observed only a single time. The leading ten clones occupy approximately 13% of the sample.

This chain is built from TRBV20-1 and TRBJ2-7, with TRBD2 identical over 8 junction bases. The TCR comes from a person between 18 and 69 years old in good health. Sequencing used peripheral blood mononuclear cells. The CDR3 loop reads CSALSGGLYEQYF. The sequenced CDR3 bases are TGCAGTGCCCTAAGCGGGGGCCTCTACGAG.